A single sample gave rise to the 26 T cell receptor beta chains below, sequenced in a study of beta chain features in type 1 diabetes. These receptors have no identified antigens. Overall study findings and caveats: The study found moderately but significantly shorter TCRB CDR3s in all four CD4+ subsets of Type 1 diabetes patients.

The entirety of the isolated RNA underwent reverse transcription, so expressed TCRB transcripts were sequenced. The data were produced by immunoSEQ multiplex PCR, yet TCRdb's version contains in-frame clones alone and is incomplete. The sample lists 500,000 to 650,000 clones, around 12% occurring once. The sample comprised naive CD4+ T cells from blood. The receptor set was obtained from a man under 40 with type 1 diabetes.

In its sample, this clone was seen a few times. The rearrangement joins TRBV19 to TRBJ2-2; maybe TRBD1 (6 bases). Germline V lookup: CDR1 LNHDA, CDR2 SQIVND (reference sequence). The CDR3 consists of 12 residues. DNA of the CDR3: TGTGCTACAGGGACCCACACCGGGGAGCTGTTTTTT. It yields the protein CATGTHTGELFF.

This clone showed up just a few times. The chain has TRBV18 and TRBJ2-7, with TRBD1 matching over 9 bases. Germline-derived CDR1 and CDR2 are KGHSH and LQKENI. The CDR3 consists of 15 residues. Trimming removed 0 bases from V and 7 bases from J; junction bases left unmatched: 7. This CDR3 reads CASSPPGQGDREQYF. The CDR3 coding sequence is TGTGCCAGCTCACCACCGGGACAGGGAGATAGGGAGCAGTACTTC.

V usage is TRBV5-4 and J usage is TRBJ2-1; D unclear. Germline CDR1 and CDR2: SGHNT and YYREEE (reference sequence). V was pared by 0 bases and J by 7 bases, with 8 bases between. This CDR3 comprises 13 residues. This chain's CDR3 is CASSLEWANEQFF. The CDR3 DNA is TGTGCCAGCAGCTTGGAGTGGGCGAATGAGCAGTTCTTC.

The J gene is TRBJ1-4, the V gene TRBV9, with D perhaps TRBD1 (6 bases). The CDR3 is 16 amino acids. Trimming cost V 0 bases and J 5 bases, with 14 bases left between them. CDR1 is SGDLS, CDR2 YYNGEE, per germline. The CDR3 region has the DNA TGTGCCAGCAGCGTAGGAATGGACAGACAGAATGAAAAACTGTTTTTT. This encodes CASSVGMDRQNEKLFF.

The J gene is TRBJ2-3, the V gene TRBV10-3; TRBD2 is a possible D gene (6 bases). The ends were cut back, 11 bases at V and 2 bases at J, with 14 bases in the middle. The length of the CDR3 is 13 residues. CDR1 is ENHRY and CDR2 is SYGVKD in the germline V gene. As DNA, the CDR3 is TGTGCCGCCGGGCGGGGACCCACAGATACGCAGTATTTT. Translation gives CAAGRGPTDTQYF.

This clone was seen only a few times. The chain recombines TRBV29-1 with TRBJ1-6; D is ambiguous. CDR1 is SQVTM, CDR2 ANQGSEA, per germline. The CDR3 consists of 13 residues. Trimming cost V 5 bases and J 8 bases, with 13 bases left between them. The CDR3 region is CSVREGLDSPLHF. Written as DNA, the CDR3 is TGCAGCGTTAGGGAGGGTTTGGATTCACCCCTCCACTTT. Filled out from reference TRBV29-1 and TRBJ1-6, the complete variable domain reads SAVISQKPSRDICQRGTSLTIQCQVDSQVTMMFWYRQQPGQSLTLIATANQGSEATYESGFVIDKFPISRPNLTFSTLTVSNMSPEDSSIYLCSVREGLDSPLHFGNGTRLTVT.

The gene calls are TRBV9 and TRBJ2-3; no clear D gene. This CDR3 region has 13 residues. V was shortened by 4 bases and J by 6 bases, with 12 bases between the two germline ends. CDR1 is SGDLS and CDR2 is YYNGEE in the germline V gene. The DNA for the CDR3 is TGTGCCAGCAGCCCCCCCGGGCCGGATACGCAGTATTTT. It specifies CASSPPGPDTQYF. Drawing the rest from reference TRBV9 and TRBJ2-3, the complete variable domain is DSGVTQTPKHLITATGQRVTLRCSPRSGDLSVYWYQQSLDQGLQFLIQYYNGEERAKGNILERFSAQQFPDLHSELNLSSLELGDSALYFCASSPPGPDTQYFGPGTRLTVL.

This clone was observed a few times. The chain employs TRBV4-2 and TRBJ2-7, with D perhaps matching TRBD1 (5 bases). The V gene's germline CDR1 is LGHNA and CDR2 YNFKEQ. The CDR3 consists of 17 residues. With 0 bases removed from V and 2 bases from J, the gap between germline ends came to 17 bases. Here the CDR3 DNA reads TGTGCCAGCAGCCAAGAGGCGGTTCGACAGAATCCCTACGAGCAGTACTTC. This gives the protein CASSQEAVRQNPYEQYF.

This clone was seen a few times. The chain uses TRBV7-9 and TRBJ2-2; D is possibly TRBD2 (5 bases). Germline values: CDR1 SEHNR, CDR2 FQNEAQ (reference sequence). Trimming cost V 2 bases and J 5 bases, with 12 bases left between them. This CDR3 is built from 15 residues. The CDR3 reads CASSLRDSKTGELFF. The CDR3 bases are TGTGCCAGCAGCTTACGGGATTCCAAGACCGGGGAGCTGTTTTTT. The whole variable domain, filled in from reference TRBV7-9 and TRBJ2-2, reads DTGVSQNPRHKITKRGQNVTFRCDPISEHNRLYWYRQTLGQGPEFLTYFQNEAQLEKSRLLSDRFSAERPKGSFSTLEIQRTEQGDSAMYLCASSLRDSKTGELFFGEGSRLTVL.

The chain carries TRBV30 and TRBJ2-3; D unresolved. The CDR3 is 14 amino acids. With 6 bases removed from V and 1 base from J, the gap between germline ends came to 14 bases. CDR1 and CDR2 (germline): GTSNPN, SVGIG (reference sequence). CDR3 protein: CACDVGRGTDTQYF. The DNA for the CDR3 is TGTGCCTGCGACGTAGGACGGGGCACAGATACGCAGTATTTT.

V gene TRBV30 combines with J gene TRBJ1-5, with TRBD1 identical over 9 bases. The CDR3 contains 15 residues. V lost 3 bases, J lost 3 bases, and 6 bases stayed unmatched. The V gene's germline CDR1 is GTSNPN and CDR2 SVGIG (reference sequence). CDR3 in DNA: TGTGCCTGGAGCCCCGGGACAGGGCTCAATCAGCCCCAGCATTTT. It encodes CAWSPGTGLNQPQHF. Full variable domain (rest looked up from reference TRBV30 and TRBJ1-5): SQTIHQWPATLVQPVGSPLSLECTVEGTSNPNLYWYRQAAGRGLQLLFYSVGIGQISSEVPQNLSASRPQDRQFILSSKKLLLSDSGFYLCAWSPGTGLNQPQHFGDGTRLSIL.

This clone has a handful of counts. This sequence joins TRBV7-6 and TRBJ2-5; the match to TRBD2 covers 9 bases. After removal of 5 bases from V and 6 bases from J, the junction contained 10 bases not matched to a gene. The CDR3 spans 15 residues. The germline CDR1 and CDR2 sequences are SGHVS and FNYEAQ. CDR3 sequence reads: CASSPKVREGKTQYF. In nucleotides, the CDR3 is TGTGCCAGCAGCCCAAAAGTGCGGGAGGGAAAGACCCAGTACTTC.

In its sample, this clone was seen a few times. This chain connects TRBV5-1 to TRBJ2-3, with D uncertain. With 3 bases removed from V and 5 bases from J, the gap between germline ends came to 10 bases. There are 13 residues in the CDR3. Germline loops: CDR1 SGHRS, CDR2 YFSETQ. The CDR3 here is CASSWPHQDTQYF. As DNA, the CDR3 is TGCGCCAGCAGCTGGCCCCATCAAGATACGCAGTATTTT.

This clone was seen more than once but under ten times. The chain joins TRBV19 to TRBJ2-2, with D unresolved. Germline CDR1 reads LNHDA; CDR2 reads SQIVND (reference sequence). The CDR3 spans 15 residues. V dropped 6 bases and J dropped 4 bases, with 15 bases sitting between them. The CDR3 nucleotides are TGTGCCAGTAGGCTGGATCAGACGGGCACCGGGGAGCTGTTTTTT. It yields the protein CASRLDQTGTGELFF.

The rearrangement uses TRBV7-2 and TRBJ1-2; TRBD1 is a possible D gene (5 bases). V lost 5 bases and J 8 bases, leaving 12 bases between the germline ends. Germline CDR1 and CDR2: SGHTA and FQGNSA. The length of the CDR3 is 12 residues. CDR3 residues: CASSALGGGYTF. The CDR3 coding sequence is TGTGCCAGCAGCGCCTTGGGGGGAGGCTACACCTTC.

This clone was seen only a few times. The genes are TRBV10-3 and TRBJ1-1; D might be TRBD1 (6 bases). Trimming took 9 bases from V and 1 from J, leaving 9 bases between them. Germline V gene sequence: CDR1 ENHRY, CDR2 SYGVKD. The CDR3 runs to 12 residues. The CDR3 reads CAIQGGNTEAFF. CDR3 sequence (DNA): TGTGCCATACAGGGAGGGAACACTGAAGCTTTCTTT.

The chain uses TRBV13 and TRBJ2-7; D is perhaps TRBD2 (6 bases). The CDR3 is 14 amino acids. The germline gives CDR1 PRHDT, CDR2 FYEKMQ (reference sequence). V shed 2 bases and J shed 3 bases, with 11 bases lying between them. CDR3 loop: CASSLPGRLYEQYF. CDR3 DNA: TGTGCCAGCAGCTTACCAGGGAGGCTCTACGAGCAGTACTTC.

This clone showed up just a few times. The chain has TRBV5-6 and TRBJ1-2; D gene uncertain. The CDR3 is 14 amino acids. Germline V gives CDR1 SGHDT, CDR2 YYEEEE. The V and J ends lost 3 bases and 5 bases respectively, with 14 bases between them. The DNA of the CDR3 is TGTGCCAGCAGCTCCGGGAATGTGATATATGGCTACACCTTC. This gives the protein CASSSGNVIYGYTF.

This clone turned up a few times. V and J are TRBV7-2 and TRBJ2-3; unclear D gene. The germline V gene encodes CDR1 SGHTA and CDR2 FQGNSA. Trimming removed 5 bases at V and 2 bases at J, with 17 bases between. CDR3 length equals 16 residues. The CDR3 loop is CASSPRAKPLTDTQYF. The CDR3 DNA sequence: TGTGCCAGCAGCCCTCGGGCGAAGCCCCTCACAGATACGCAGTATTTT.

The rearrangement joins TRBV5-4 to TRBJ2-3; TRBD2 matches at 10 bases. With V trimmed by 4 bases and J by 0 bases, 5 bases remained unmatched. The germline CDR1 and CDR2 sequences are SGHNT and YYREEE (reference sequence). The CDR3 has 16 amino acids. CDR3 nucleotide sequence: TGTGCCAGCAGCCCAACTAGCGGGGAGAGCACAGATACGCAGTATTTT. It encodes CASSPTSGESTDTQYF.

This clone was seen more than once but under ten times. The CDR3 reads CASSLLEFSGNTIYF. The CDR3 DNA follows: TGTGCCAGCAGCTTATTAGAGTTCTCTGGAAACACCATATATTTT. This chain connects TRBV11-2 to TRBJ1-3; D unclear. The CDR3 totals 15 residues. Germline assignment: CDR1 SGHAT and CDR2 FQNNGV. Between the trimmed V and J ends, which lost 2 bases and 0 bases, there was a span of 8 bases.

The chain has TRBV9 and TRBJ2-7, with D perhaps TRBD1 or TRBD2 (5 bases each). This CDR3 has 12 residues. CDR1 and CDR2 from the germline V gene are SGDLS and YYNGEE. V was shortened by 4 bases and J by 6 bases, with 11 bases between the two germline ends. CDR3 nucleotides: TGTGCCAGCAGCCTCAGGGACGGCGAGCAGTACTTC. This translates into CASSLRDGEQYF.

The rearrangement links TRBV10-3 to TRBJ1-2; D remains unclear. This CDR3 region has 15 residues. Trimming took off 7 bases at V and 0 bases at J, with 15 bases between the two ends. Germline V gene lookup returns CDR1 ENHRY and CDR2 SYGVKD. CDR3 sequence: CAINSLSSANYGYTF. The CDR3 nucleotides read TGTGCCATCAACTCCTTAAGTTCGGCTAACTATGGCTACACCTTC.

In its sample, this clone was seen a few times. The CDR3 loop is CASKTGENTQYF. The DNA for the CDR3 is TGTGCCAGTAAAACAGGGGAAAATACGCAGTATTTT. The chain uses TRBV5-8 and TRBJ2-3, with 7 bases matching TRBD1. CDR1 SGHTS and CDR2 YDEGEE come from the germline V gene. CDR3 length: 12 amino acids. V shed 8 bases and J 7 bases; nucleotides not matched to a gene: 7.

The chain joins TRBV2 to TRBJ1-4; TRBD1 matches at 10 bases. The CDR3 runs 16 residues. V dropped 0 bases and J dropped 8; count of bases not matched to a gene: 6. Germline CDR1 reads SNHLY; CDR2 reads FYNNEI. The CDR3 coding sequence is TGTGCCAGCAGTGAAGCGCTCGGGACAGGGGACGAAAAACTGTTTTTT. Residues: CASSEALGTGDEKLFF.

The genes are TRBV9 and TRBJ2-3; either TRBD1 or TRBD2 may fit D (5 bases each). The germline V and J ends were trimmed by 0 bases and 1 base, with 15 bases remaining between them. The CDR3 has 17 amino acids. CDR1 and CDR2 (germline): SGDLS, YYNGEE. The CDR3, as DNA: TGTGCCAGCAGCGTAGTTAGGGGACGAGGGGGCACAGATACGCAGTATTTT. Protein: CASSVVRGRGGTDTQYF.